These 32 T cell receptor beta chains were all obtained from the same sample, sequenced in a study of blood T cell repertoires in COVID-19. Sequencing was performed with immunoSEQ multiplex PCR; in TCRdb, only in-frame clones are kept and a portion is missing. This sample has about 200,000 clones; approximately 83% occur once, and the top ten carry about 4.6%. Sequenced input: PBMCs or T cells enriched from blood (not recorded which). Every receptor here comes from a woman aged 45-65 years who had been exposed to COVID-19.

The sample holds one count of this clone. The V and J genes are TRBV9 and TRBJ2-1; TRBD1 aligns across 7 bases. This CDR3 is 15 amino acids long. Germline CDR1 is SGDLS and CDR2 is YYNGEE. V dropped 4 bases and J dropped 2; count of bases not matched to a gene: 6. CDR3 sequence: CASSPWDSTYNEQFF. The CDR3 DNA reads TGTGCCAGCAGCCCCTGGGACAGTACCTACAATGAGCAGTTCTTC. Drawing the rest from reference TRBV9 and TRBJ2-1, the complete variable domain is DSGVTQTPKHLITATGQRVTLRCSPRSGDLSVYWYQQSLDQGLQFLIQYYNGEERAKGNILERFSAQQFPDLHSELNLSSLELGDSALYFCASSPWDSTYNEQFFGPGTRLTVL.

The chain is built from TRBV10-3 and TRBJ2-1; the match to TRBD1 covers 8 bases. The CDR3 extends over 12 amino acids. Germline lookup yields CDR1 ENHRY and CDR2 SYGVKD. V gave up 8 bases and J gave up 5 bases; unmatched junction bases: 2. CDR3: CAIGTGDNEQFF. The CDR3 region has the DNA TGTGCCATCGGGACAGGAGACAATGAGCAGTTCTTC.

This chain joins TRBV7-6 and TRBJ2-7, with D perhaps matching TRBD2 (6 bases). V shed 3 bases and J shed 1 base, with 7 bases lying between them. The germline V gene has CDR1 SGHVS and CDR2 FNYEAQ. The CDR3 sequence is 13 residues long. The CDR3 protein is CASSLGLSYEQYF. The DNA for the CDR3 is TGTGCCAGCAGCTTGGGACTGTCCTACGAGCAGTACTTC.

This clone was counted a few times. CDR3 loop: CASTQTENTEAFF. The CDR3 region has the DNA TGTGCCAGCACCCAGACAGAGAACACTGAAGCTTTCTTT. The chain combines TRBV6-5 with TRBJ1-1; tentatively, D is TRBD1 (5 bases). CDR3 length: 13 amino acids. Germline values: CDR1 MNHEY, CDR2 SVGAGI. V gave up 7 bases and J gave up 1 base, with 10 bases separating them.

Concerning this clone itself: Within the sample, other DNA sequences also encode this same CDR3. The chain has TRBV7-2 and TRBJ1-4, with TRBD1 as a possible D gene (5 bases). CDR1 and CDR2 from the germline V gene are SGHTA and FQGNSA. The CDR3 has 14 amino acids. The V gene lost 3 bases and the J gene lost 0 bases, with 5 bases spanning the gap. The CDR3: CASSLTATNEKLFF. In nucleotides, the CDR3 is TGTGCCAGCAGCTTGACAGCAACTAATGAAAAACTGTTTTTT. The full variable domain, rest sourced from reference TRBV7-2 and TRBJ1-4, is GAGVSQSPSNKVTEKGKDVELRCDPISGHTALYWYRQSLGQGLEFLIYFQGNSAPDKSGLPSDRFSAERTGGSVSTLTIQRTQQEDSAVYLCASSLTATNEKLFFGSGTQLSVL.

The CDR3 loop reads CSVEGGEGGYTF. The CDR3 nucleotides read TGCAGCGTTGAGGGAGGGGAGGGAGGCTACACCTTC. This chain links TRBV29-1 with TRBJ1-2, with D possibly TRBD1 on 5 matching bases. The CDR3 sequence is 12 residues long. Germline V CDR1 and CDR2: SQVTM, ANQGSEA. Between the trimmed V and J ends, which lost 3 bases and 8 bases, there was a span of 13 bases.

The chain carries TRBV3-1 (or the pseudogene TRBV3-2) and TRBJ2-5, with 8 bases matching TRBD2. Germline V gives CDR1 LGHDT, CDR2 YNNKEL (reference sequence). V was pared by 2 bases and J by 1 base, with 3 bases of the junction left unmatched. The CDR3 has 15 residues. The CDR3 region is CASSQLRGVQETQYF. The CDR3, as DNA: TGTGCCAGCAGCCAACTGCGGGGGGTCCAAGAGACCCAGTACTTC.

The chain couples TRBV5-5 to TRBJ1-1; 7 nucleotides agree with TRBD1. The CDR3 consists of 15 residues. CDR1 SGHKS and CDR2 YYEKEE come from the germline V gene (reference sequence). Losses at the gene ends were 0 bases for V and 5 bases for J; bases not matched to a gene: 7. Here the CDR3 DNA reads TGTGCCAGCAGCTTGGCCAGGGGGACGGGGACTGAAGCTTTCTTT. This gives the protein CASSLARGTGTEAFF. Together with reference TRBV5-5 and TRBJ1-1, the CDR3 gives the full variable domain: DAGVTQSPTHLIKTRGQQVTLRCSPISGHKSVSWYQQVLGQGPQFIFQYYEKEERGRGNFPDRFSARQFPNYSSELNVNALLLGDSALYLCASSLARGTGTEAFFGQGTRLTVV.

J is TRBJ1-1 and V is TRBV28, with a weak D call TRBD1 (5 bases). This CDR3 spans 12 amino acids. Germline values: CDR1 MDHEN, CDR2 SYDVKM. V was shortened by 7 bases and J by 6 bases, with 12 bases between the two germline ends. The CDR3 DNA follows: TGTGCCAGCAATCAGGGACTGTCTGAAGCTTTCTTT. Its translation: CASNQGLSEAFF.

In this sample, this clone turned up once. This sequence joins TRBV5-1 and TRBJ2-3; TRBD1 matches at 7 bases. The CDR3 sequence is 15 residues long. Germline CDR1 and CDR2: SGHRS and YFSETQ. The V gene end was trimmed by 4 bases and the J gene end by 2 bases; junction bases not matched to a gene: 7. CDR3 in amino acids: CASSPWTGDTDTQYF. The CDR3 coding sequence is TGCGCCAGCAGCCCCTGGACAGGAGACACAGATACGCAGTATTTT.

The chain carries TRBV6-5 and TRBJ2-7; D is perhaps TRBD1 (5 bases). CDR1 and CDR2 from the germline V gene are MNHEY and SVGAGI. The CDR3 runs 15 residues. V lost 6 bases and J 5 bases, leaving 20 bases between the germline ends. The CDR3 DNA reads as TGTGCCAGCAGGTCCCCCGTAGGGGAACTCCACGAGCAGTACTTC. It is translated as CASRSPVGELHEQYF.

This clone was seen a single time. The V call is TRBV29-1, the J call TRBJ2-5, with a tentative D call TRBD1 (5 bases). The V gene lost 3 bases and the J gene lost 2 bases, with 7 bases spanning the gap. The germline gives CDR1 SQVTM, CDR2 ANQGSEA. The CDR3 has 12 amino acids. CDR3 residues: CSVDRAQETQYF. In DNA, the CDR3 is TGCAGCGTTGACAGGGCACAAGAGACCCAGTACTTC.

The rearrangement links TRBV2 to TRBJ1-1; 7 bases are shared with TRBD1. J was trimmed by 3 bases and V by 5 bases; bases with no gene match: 6. The CDR3 is 14 residues long. Germline V gives CDR1 SNHLY, CDR2 FYNNEI. In DNA form, the CDR3 reads TGTGCCAGCAGTCAGACAGGGCCTTACACTGAAGCTTTCTTT. As protein: CASSQTGPYTEAFF. Filled out from reference TRBV2 and TRBJ1-1, the complete variable domain reads EPEVTQTPSHQVTQMGQEVILRCVPISNHLYFYWYRQILGQKVEFLVSFYNNEISEKSEIFDDQFSVERPDGSNFTLKIRSTKLEDSAMYFCASSQTGPYTEAFFGQGTRLTVV.

This clone has a handful of counts. A junction boundary mismatches the germline segment, possibly from a read error. The chain couples TRBV5-8 to TRBJ1-1, with 12 positions matching TRBD1. CDR3 length: 12 amino acids. Germline assignment: CDR1 SGHTS and CDR2 YDEGEE. CDR3 sequence: CASSLWDRGQVF. The CDR3 DNA is TGTGCCAGCAGCTTGTGGGACAGGGGGCAAGTCTTT.

The rearrangement joins TRBV5-1 to TRBJ1-1; 7 nucleotides line up with TRBD1. The CDR3 runs 14 residues. Germline V CDR1 and CDR2: SGHRS, YFSETQ. The V and J ends lost 0 bases and 6 bases, in that order; junction bases with no gene match: 5. The chain's CDR3 is CASSLDGGGSEAFF. CDR3 sequence (DNA): TGCGCCAGCAGCTTGGACGGAGGGGGCTCTGAAGCTTTCTTT.

The genes are TRBV21-1 and TRBJ1-2; the listed D gene, TRBD1, was not tested against the DNA. TRBV21-1 is a pseudogene locus. The CDR3 is 15 amino acids. The CDR3: CASSKEEKGYYGYTF. DNA of the CDR3: TGTGCCAGCAGCAAAGAAGAAAAGGGGTACTATGGCTACACCTTC.

The genes are TRBV5-5 and TRBJ2-5; D may be TRBD1 (6 bases). Germline assignment: CDR1 SGHKS and CDR2 YYEKEE (reference sequence). This CDR3 is built from 14 residues. Trimming left V 3 bases short and J 1 base short, with 10 bases between. The CDR3 loop is CASSSGHPQETQYF. The DNA of the CDR3 is TGTGCCAGCAGCTCGGGACACCCCCAAGAGACCCAGTACTTC.

The V gene is TRBV29-1, the J gene TRBJ2-7; TRBD1 agrees at 9 bases. CDR3 length equals 12 residues. Germline V CDR1 and CDR2: SQVTM, ANQGSEA. The J segment lost 5 bases and the V segment lost 6 bases, leaving 5 bases of the junction unmatched. CDR3: CSVLGTGNEQYF. The CDR3 DNA reads TGCAGCGTCCTTGGGACAGGGAACGAGCAGTACTTC.

This clone was found a few times. This chain connects TRBV6-1 to TRBJ1-5; no clear D. The CDR3 extends over 13 amino acids. Between the trimmed V and J ends, which lost 2 bases and 6 bases, there was a span of 8 bases. The germline CDR1 and CDR2 sequences are MNHNS and SASEGT. In nucleotides, the CDR3 is TGTGCCAGCAGTGAAAGTTCGCGTCAGCCCCAGCATTTT. Protein sequence: CASSESSRQPQHF.

The rearrangement uses TRBV4-3 and TRBJ1-2; a weak D match, TRBD1 (6 bases). Trimming left V 1 base short and J 4 bases short, with 13 bases between. Germline CDR1 LGHNA, CDR2 YSLEER. The CDR3 is made up of 15 amino acids. CDR3 nucleotides: TGCGCCAGCAGCCAAGGGTATCAAGGGGGCTATGGCTACACCTTC. Translated, it gives CASSQGYQGGYGYTF.

The J gene is TRBJ2-1, the V gene TRBV7-9; D possibly corresponds to TRBD2 (6 bases). Deletions cut 3 bases from V and 4 bases from J, with 13 bases between. CDR1 is SEHNR and CDR2 is FQNEAQ in the germline V gene (reference sequence). This CDR3 is 15 amino acids long. The CDR3 protein is CASSFSAGRYNEQFF. CDR3 DNA sequence: TGTGCCAGCAGCTTCTCTGCGGGAAGGTACAATGAGCAGTTCTTC.

This clone is a singleton in its sample. The chain combines TRBV6-1 with TRBJ1-5, with D unresolved. Germline CDR1 reads MNHNS; CDR2 reads SASEGT. V lost 2 bases, J lost 4 bases, and 18 bases lay in between. The CDR3 has 17 amino acids. CDR3 in amino acids: CASSERTKGAWNQPQHF. In nucleotides, the CDR3 is TGTGCCAGCAGTGAACGGACGAAGGGAGCTTGGAATCAGCCCCAGCATTTT.

In regard to this clone: Sequence at one end of the junction differs from germline and may be a read error. CDR3 residues: CASSLAARPGGKNIQYF. The CDR3, as DNA: TGTGCCAGCAGCCTAGCGGCTCGGCCAGGGGGTAAAAACATTCAGTACTTC. The rearrangement joins TRBV7-2 to TRBJ2-4; perhaps D is TRBD1 or TRBD2 (7 bases each). CDR1 is SGHTA and CDR2 is FQGNSA in the germline V gene. The CDR3 has 17 residues.

The rearrangement joins TRBV7-2 to TRBJ1-1; D gene unclear. V was pared by 1 base and J by 0 bases, with 9 bases between. Germline V gene data show CDR1 as SGHTA and CDR2 as FQGNSA. The length of the CDR3 is 15 residues. CDR3 DNA: TGTGCCAGCAGCTTAGGAGGATACATGAACACTGAAGCTTTCTTT. As protein: CASSLGGYMNTEAFF.

The chain has TRBV25-1 and TRBJ2-1; 11 nucleotides match TRBD2. The CDR3 consists of 14 residues. Germline values: CDR1 MGHDK, CDR2 SYGVNS. J lost 7 bases, V lost 3 bases, and 2 bases had no gene match. The CDR3 is CASSELAGGNEQFF. CDR3 sequence (DNA): TGTGCCAGCAGTGAGCTAGCGGGGGGTAATGAGCAGTTCTTC. The complete variable domain, with remaining parts taken from reference TRBV25-1 and TRBJ2-1, reads EADIYQTPRYLVIGTGKKITLECSQTMGHDKMYWYQQDPGMELHLIHYSYGVNSTEKGDLSSESTVSRIRTEHFPLTLESARPSHTSQYLCASSELAGGNEQFFGPGTRLTVL.

The CDR3 region has the DNA TGTGCCAGCAGCTTACGGGCGGGGGCCTCCTACGAGCAGTACTTC. Its translation is CASSLRAGASYEQYF. This chain links TRBV7-2 with TRBJ2-7, with D possibly TRBD2 on 7 matching bases. With 2 bases removed from V and 0 bases from J, the gap between germline ends came to 11 bases. CDR1 is SGHTA and CDR2 is FQGNSA in the germline V gene. This CDR3 has 15 residues.

The chain has TRBV5-5 and TRBJ1-4; weak D call: TRBD1 (5 bases). CDR1 and CDR2 (germline): SGHKS, YYEKEE (reference sequence). The CDR3 is made up of 13 amino acids. Trimming removed 0 bases at V and 7 bases at J, with 7 bases between. In nucleotides, the CDR3 is TGTGCCAGCAGCTTGGCCGGGGGTGAAAAACTGTTTTTT. Protein sequence: CASSLAGGEKLFF.

This rearrangement joins TRBV4-3 to TRBJ1-5, with TRBD1 as a possible D gene (6 bases). V was shortened by 0 bases and J by 6 bases, with 12 bases between the two germline ends. This CDR3 has 15 residues. Germline lookup yields CDR1 LGHNA and CDR2 YSLEER. As DNA, the CDR3 is TGCGCCAGCAGCCAAGATTACAGGGCGGCTCAGCCCCAGCATTTT. It is translated as CASSQDYRAAQPQHF.

The chain joins TRBV9 to TRBJ2-1; TRBD1 might be the D (6 bases). V was pared by 3 bases and J by 10 bases, with 11 bases between. The CDR3 has 12 amino acids. CDR1 is SGDLS and CDR2 is YYNGEE in the germline V gene. CDR3 region: CASSAGQSEQFF. Here the CDR3 DNA reads TGTGCCAGCAGCGCCGGACAGTCGGAGCAGTTCTTC.

J is TRBJ1-1 and V is TRBV24-1; 9 bases fit TRBD1. V was pared by 7 bases and J by 1 base, with 6 bases of the junction left unmatched. This CDR3 comprises 15 residues. The germline CDR1 and CDR2 sequences are KGHDR and SFDVKD. CDR3 nucleotides: TGTGCCACCAGGAGGACAGGGGACGAGAACACTGAAGCTTTCTTT. It is translated as CATRRTGDENTEAFF.

The chain uses TRBV18 and TRBJ2-6; 7 nucleotides agree with TRBD2. J was trimmed by 5 bases and V by 3 bases; bases with no gene match: 10. The CDR3 sequence is 17 residues long. Germline V gene lookup returns CDR1 KGHSH and CDR2 LQKENI. CDR3 DNA: TGTGCCAGCTCACCGCCTTGGGAGGGTTTAAGGGCCAACGTCCTGACTTTC. Encoded protein: CASSPPWEGLRANVLTF.

The chain recombines TRBV10-2 with TRBJ2-2, with D possibly matching TRBD1 (6 bases). Germline V lookup: CDR1 WSHSY, CDR2 SAAADI. The CDR3 consists of 15 residues. V was clipped by 5 bases and J by 4 bases, with 14 bases between them. The CDR3 DNA sequence: TGCGCCAGCAGTACAACCACAGGGCCCACCGGGGAGCTGTTTTTT. Encoded protein: CASSTTTGPTGELFF.